A single sample gave rise to the 18 T cell receptor beta chains below, sequenced in a study of blood T cell repertoires in COVID-19. Libraries were prepared by immunoSEQ multiplex PCR; TCRdb keeps only in-frame clonotypes and omits some of them. The data show over 30,000 clones, with 85% to 90% seen just once and 13% held by the top ten. Input material: peripheral blood. All receptors derive from a man between 70 and 80 years old with active COVID-19.

The rearrangement links TRBV12-1 to TRBJ2-1; the table gives TRBD2 as D, unverified against the DNA. TRBV12-1 is classified as a pseudogene. There are 14 residues in the CDR3. Here the CDR3 reads CASSSPTSINEQFF. In nucleotides, the CDR3 is TGTGCCAGCAGCTCGCCGACTAGCATCAATGAGCAGTTCTTC.

The chain combines TRBV19 with TRBJ1-5; D call uncertain. Trimming left V 0 bases short and J 0 bases short, with 9 bases between. Germline CDR1 reads LNHDA; CDR2 reads SQIVND (reference sequence). This CDR3 is built from 16 residues. This chain's CDR3 is CASSIDQTTSNQPQHF. CDR3 nucleotides: TGTGCCAGTAGTATAGATCAGACAACTAGCAATCAGCCCCAGCATTTT.

CDR3 DNA sequence: TGCGCCAGCAGCTGGACCGGGACAGGGGGGTACGAGCAGTACTTC. It is translated as CASSWTGTGGYEQYF. The chain links TRBV5-1 to TRBJ2-7; 11 bases align to TRBD1. The CDR3 totals 15 residues. The trim removed 3 bases at V and 4 bases at J, leaving 6 bases unmatched. Germline V CDR1 and CDR2: SGHRS, YFSETQ.

CDR3 protein: CAISDMTGKYEQYF. Written as DNA, the CDR3 is TGTGCCATCAGTGATATGACAGGGAAGTACGAGCAGTACTTC. The chain uses TRBV10-3 and TRBJ2-7; 7 bases are a match to TRBD1. The ends lost 3 bases at V and 4 bases at J; junction bases unmatched: 6. CDR1 and CDR2 (germline): ENHRY, SYGVKD. The CDR3 has 14 amino acids.

This clone was detected only once. J is TRBJ2-7 and V is TRBV11-2, with D possibly TRBD2 on 5 matching bases. CDR3 length: 14 residues. CDR1 is SGHAT and CDR2 is FQNNGV in the germline V gene. V dropped 5 bases and J dropped 3 bases, with 14 bases sitting between them. CDR3 protein: CASSLFRGGYEQYF. In nucleotides, the CDR3 is TGTGCCAGCAGCCTTTTTCGAGGAGGCTACGAGCAGTACTTC.

The chain is built from TRBV3-1 (or the pseudogene TRBV3-2) and TRBJ2-1; 11 positions match TRBD2. Germline V lookup: CDR1 LGHDT, CDR2 YNNKEL (reference sequence). Trimming removed 4 bases from V and 7 bases from J; junction bases left unmatched: 9. This CDR3 spans 16 amino acids. CDR3 in DNA: TGTGCCAGCAGCCGCGAACTAGCGGGAGTCTTAAATGAGCAGTTCTTC. Its translation is CASSRELAGVLNEQFF.

The rearrangement joins TRBV2 to TRBJ1-2; tentative D call: TRBD1 (6 bases). Germline V gene lookup returns CDR1 SNHLY and CDR2 FYNNEI. CDR3 size: 13 residues. The V end was cut by 6 bases, the J end by 4 bases, with 12 bases between. The CDR3 bases are TGTGCCAGCAGACAGGGACAAGTCTATGGCTACACCTTC. Its translation: CASRQGQVYGYTF.

V and J are TRBV3-1 (or the pseudogene TRBV3-2) and TRBJ2-1; TRBD2 agrees at 14 bases. CDR1 is LGHDT and CDR2 is YNNKEL in the germline V gene (reference sequence). The CDR3 loop spans 18 amino acids. V was pared by 4 bases and J by 4 bases, with 9 bases of the junction left unmatched. Here the CDR3 DNA reads TGTGCCAGCAGCCCGGGACTAGCGGGAGTAATAATGTACAATGAGCAGTTCTTC. Encoded protein: CASSPGLAGVIMYNEQFF.

This clone was observed a single time. The chain links TRBV29-1 to TRBJ1-1; D is ambiguous. The length of the CDR3 is 13 residues. V lost 4 bases to trimming and J lost 0 bases, with 9 bases between them. The germline CDR1 and CDR2 sequences are SQVTM and ANQGSEA. Here the CDR3 reads CSVAGLMNTEAFF. The CDR3 region has the DNA TGCAGCGTTGCAGGACTCATGAACACTGAAGCTTTCTTT.

The rearrangement joins TRBV3-1 (or the pseudogene TRBV3-2) to TRBJ1-4, with a possible D match to TRBD1 (6 bases). CDR3 length: 17 residues. Trimming took off 3 bases at V and 7 bases at J, with 21 bases between the two ends. Per germline, CDR1 LGHDT and CDR2 YNNKEL (reference sequence). CDR3 DNA: TGTGCCAGCAGCCACGAAGTGGATGACAGGAGTCGTGAAAAACTGTTTTTT. This translates into CASSHEVDDRSREKLFF.

This chain uses TRBV28 with TRBJ1-3; D call uncertain. The CDR3 loop spans 13 amino acids. V was pared by 7 bases and J by 0 bases, with 7 bases between. Germline CDR1 MDHEN, CDR2 SYDVKM. CDR3 in DNA: TGTGCCAGCATATCCCCCTCTGGAAACACCATATATTTT. This encodes CASISPSGNTIYF.

The table lists this clone with a count of one. The junction departs from the called germline gene at one end, perhaps through a read error. The rearrangement links TRBV7-7 to TRBJ2-2; 7 bases align to TRBD2. Germline V gene lookup returns CDR1 SSHAT and CDR2 FNYEAQ (reference sequence). CDR3 length: 16 residues. As DNA, the CDR3 is TGTGCTAGCAGCGCCTCTACTAGCGTGGCCACCGGGGAGCTGTTTTTT. Its protein is CASSASTSVATGELFF.

CDR3 residues: CASSQDPGNTEAFF. The CDR3 DNA follows: TGCGCCAGCAGCCAAGATCCAGGGAACACTGAAGCTTTCTTT. This sequence joins TRBV4-3 and TRBJ1-1; D not certain. CDR3 length: 14 amino acids. The germline V gene has CDR1 LGHNA and CDR2 YSLEER. V shed 0 bases and J shed 1 base, with 6 bases lying between them.

The J gene is TRBJ1-1, the V gene TRBV28, with D hard to call. V was shortened by 6 bases and J by 2 bases, with 7 bases between the two germline ends. Looked up from germline, CDR1 is MDHEN and CDR2 is SYDVKM. The CDR3 consists of 12 residues. The CDR3 is CASSYFNTEAFF. As DNA, the CDR3 is TGTGCCAGCAGCTATTTTAACACTGAAGCTTTCTTT. Based on the CDR3 plus reference TRBV28 and TRBJ1-1, the full variable domain is DVKVTQSSRYLVKRTGEKVFLECVQDMDHENMFWYRQDPGLGLRLIYFSYDVKMKEKGDIPEGYSVSREKKERFSLILESASTNQTSMYLCASSYFNTEAFFGQGTRLTVV.

This sequence joins TRBV30 and TRBJ2-4; D is possibly TRBD1 (6 bases). Deletions cut 2 bases from V and 2 bases from J, with 10 bases between. Germline V lookup: CDR1 GTSNPN, CDR2 SVGIG (reference sequence). This CDR3 is 14 amino acids long. CDR3 residues: CAWSLQGSKNIQYF. The CDR3 DNA reads TGTGCCTGGAGTCTCCAGGGGTCCAAAAACATTCAGTACTTC.

V and J are TRBV5-1 and TRBJ2-5; 8 nucleotides match TRBD2. Germline V gives CDR1 SGHRS, CDR2 YFSETQ. The CDR3 has 15 residues. Unmatched junction bases numbered 8, after V lost 2 bases and J lost 5 bases. This CDR3 reads CASSLVAGGGETQYF. As DNA, the CDR3 is TGCGCCAGCAGCTTAGTCGCGGGAGGTGGGGAGACCCAGTACTTC.

CDR3 in DNA: TGTGCCAGCAGTGCGGACAGGGGGCCTCGGGGCTACACCTTC. This sequence encodes CASSADRGPRGYTF. V is TRBV28 and J is TRBJ1-2, with 11 nucleotides matching TRBD1. Trimming cost V 5 bases and J 8 bases; bases outside gene matches: 7. There are 14 residues in the CDR3. Germline assignment: CDR1 MDHEN and CDR2 SYDVKM.

The J gene is TRBJ2-5, the V gene TRBV29-1, with TRBD1 identical over 9 bases. J lost 7 bases, V lost 7 bases, and 13 bases had no gene match. Germline V gene lookup returns CDR1 SQVTM and CDR2 ANQGSEA. This CDR3 contains 14 residues. The CDR3 region is CSAGTGGSPGTQYF. The CDR3 region has the DNA TGCAGCGCCGGAACAGGGGGCTCCCCGGGGACCCAGTACTTC.